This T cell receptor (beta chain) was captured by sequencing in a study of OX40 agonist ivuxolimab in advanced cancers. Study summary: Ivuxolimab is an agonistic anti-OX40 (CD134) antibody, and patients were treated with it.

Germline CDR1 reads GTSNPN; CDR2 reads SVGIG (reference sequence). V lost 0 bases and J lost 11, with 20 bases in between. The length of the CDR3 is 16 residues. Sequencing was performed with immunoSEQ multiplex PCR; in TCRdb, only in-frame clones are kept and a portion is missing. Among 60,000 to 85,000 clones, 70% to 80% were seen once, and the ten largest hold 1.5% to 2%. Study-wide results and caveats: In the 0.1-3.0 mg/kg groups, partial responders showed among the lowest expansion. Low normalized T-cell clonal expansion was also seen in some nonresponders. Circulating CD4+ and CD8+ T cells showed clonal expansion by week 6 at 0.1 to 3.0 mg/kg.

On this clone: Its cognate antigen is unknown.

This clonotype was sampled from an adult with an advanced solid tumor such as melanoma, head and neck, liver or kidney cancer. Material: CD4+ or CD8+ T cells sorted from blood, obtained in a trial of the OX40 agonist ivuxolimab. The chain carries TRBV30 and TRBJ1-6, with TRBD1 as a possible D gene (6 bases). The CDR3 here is CAWSVYSPGAPPPLHF. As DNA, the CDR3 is TGTGCCTGGAGTGTATACTCACCAGGGGCCCCCCCACCCCTCCACTTT. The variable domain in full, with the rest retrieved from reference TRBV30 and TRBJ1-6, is SQTIHQWPATLVQPVGSPLSLECTVEGTSNPNLYWYRQAAGRGLQLLFYSVGIGQISSEVPQNLSASRPQDRQFILSSKKLLLSDSGFYLCAWSVYSPGAPPPLHFGNGTRLTVT.